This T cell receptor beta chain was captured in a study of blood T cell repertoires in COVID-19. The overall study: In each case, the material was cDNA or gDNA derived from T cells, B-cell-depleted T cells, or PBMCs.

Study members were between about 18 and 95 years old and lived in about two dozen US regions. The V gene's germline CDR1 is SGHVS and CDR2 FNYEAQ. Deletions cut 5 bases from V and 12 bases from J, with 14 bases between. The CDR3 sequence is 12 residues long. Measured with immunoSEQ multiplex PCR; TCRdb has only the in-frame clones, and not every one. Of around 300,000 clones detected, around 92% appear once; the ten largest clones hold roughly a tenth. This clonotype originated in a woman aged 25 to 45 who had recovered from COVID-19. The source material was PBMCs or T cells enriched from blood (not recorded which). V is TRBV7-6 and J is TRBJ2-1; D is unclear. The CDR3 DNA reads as TGTGCCAGCAGCCAAACGGGTTCGTCGCAGTTCTTC. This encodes CASSQTGSSQFF. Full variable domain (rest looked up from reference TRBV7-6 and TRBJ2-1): GAGVSQSPRYKVTKRGQDVALRCDPISGHVSLYWYRQALGQGPEFLTYFNYEAQQDKSGLPNDRFSAERPEGSISTLTIQRTEQRDSAMYRCASSQTGSSQFFGPGTRLTVL.